Listed here are 13 T cell receptor beta chains from one sample, sequenced in a study of cytomegalovirus exposure and HLA in healthy donors (dated by TCRdb to about 2017). The receptor library was made with the immunoSEQ multiplex PCR assay. In its TCRdb copy, this immuneACCESS table keeps in-frame sequences only and misses some clones. Where compared with another copy, unresolved V genes explain less than half of these, and the others have no known cause. Across this sample there are 200,000 to 250,000 clones, with approximately 88% seen only once. In total, the top ten clones hold around 15% of the sample. Sample: PBMCs. The receptors shown here come from a woman under 40 in good health and CMV-seropositive.

The chain is built from TRBV9 and TRBJ1-1, with TRBD1 as a possible D gene (5 bases). CDR3 length equals 14 residues. Germline V lookup: CDR1 SGDLS, CDR2 YYNGEE. Trimming shortened V by 3 bases and J by 4 bases, and 13 bases separated the two germline ends. CDR3 sequence: CASSAGGRATEAFF. The CDR3, as DNA: TGTGCCAGCAGCGCTGGGGGTCGCGCCACTGAAGCTTTCTTT.

The rearrangement links TRBV15 to TRBJ2-7, with D possibly being TRBD2 (5 bases). CDR3 length: 15 residues. CDR1 and CDR2 (germline): LNHNV, YYDKDF (reference sequence). V gave up 5 bases and J gave up 2 bases, with 16 bases separating them. This chain's CDR3 is CATSRLAGKAYEQYF. The CDR3 region has the DNA TGTGCCACCAGCCGCCTGGCCGGGAAAGCCTACGAGCAGTACTTC.

V usage is TRBV9 and J usage is TRBJ1-1; possible D gene TRBD1, 6 bases. With 4 bases removed from V and 6 bases from J, the gap between germline ends came to 19 bases. This CDR3 region has 15 residues. Germline V CDR1 and CDR2: SGDLS, YYNGEE. CDR3 amino acids: CASSPEVQGSAEAFF. Here the CDR3 DNA reads TGTGCCAGCAGCCCAGAGGTACAGGGCAGTGCTGAAGCTTTCTTT.

The gene calls are TRBV12-5 and TRBJ1-4; no definite D call. The germline CDR1 and CDR2 sequences are LGHNT and FRNRAP. There are 14 residues in the CDR3. Between the trimmed V and J ends, which lost 1 base and 0 bases, there was a span of 3 bases. In DNA form, the CDR3 reads TGTGCTAGTGGTTTGGGTGCAACTAATGAAAAACTGTTTTTT. As protein: CASGLGATNEKLFF. Full variable domain (missing parts from reference TRBV12-5 and TRBJ1-4): DARVTQTPRHKVTEMGQEVTMRCQPILGHNTVFWYRQTMMQGLELLAYFRNRAPLDDSGMPKDRFSAEMPDATLATLKIQPSEPRDSAVYFCASGLGATNEKLFFGSGTQLSVL.

The chain couples TRBV4-1 to TRBJ2-3; 8 bases are shared with TRBD1. Germline CDR1 reads MGHRA; CDR2 reads YSYEKL. Losses at the gene ends were 7 bases for V and 3 bases for J; bases not matched to a gene: 3. The CDR3 is made up of 13 amino acids. The CDR3 coding sequence is TGCGCCAGCAAAGGACAGGGTACAGATACGCAGTATTTT. Protein product: CASKGQGTDTQYF.

The rearrangement joins TRBV7-6 to TRBJ2-5; perhaps TRBD1 as D (5 bases). This CDR3 has 17 amino acids. The V and J ends lost 8 bases and 4 bases respectively, with 26 bases between them. Germline assignment: CDR1 SGHVS and CDR2 FNYEAQ. CDR3 protein: CASRARPGAGLIETQYF. The CDR3, as DNA: TGTGCCAGCCGGGCGAGGCCTGGGGCCGGCCTGATAGAGACCCAGTACTTC. The full variable domain, with the rest looked up from reference TRBV7-6 and TRBJ2-5, is GAGVSQSPRYKVTKRGQDVALRCDPISGHVSLYWYRQALGQGPEFLTYFNYEAQQDKSGLPNDRFSAERPEGSISTLTIQRTEQRDSAMYRCASRARPGAGLIETQYFGPGTRLLVL.

The V call is TRBV29-1, the J call TRBJ1-1, with TRBD1 identical over 7 bases. This CDR3 has 12 amino acids. In germline, CDR1 is SQVTM, CDR2 ANQGSEA. Trimming at V came to 7 bases and at J to 4 bases, leaving 6 bases not matched to a gene. The CDR3 DNA reads as TGCAGCGCGGAGGCAGGGGGCACTGAAGCTTTCTTT. This encodes CSAEAGGTEAFF.

The J gene is TRBJ2-5, the V gene TRBV9, with D uncertain. The CDR3 has 13 amino acids. Looked up from germline, CDR1 is SGDLS and CDR2 is YYNGEE. V lost 3 bases and J lost 6, with 12 bases in between. The CDR3 loop reads CASSAPPHQTQYF. CDR3 bases: TGTGCCAGCAGCGCCCCCCCACACCAGACCCAGTACTTC.

The chain joins TRBV2 to TRBJ2-5, with a weak D call TRBD2 (5 bases). V was shortened by 7 bases and J by 1 base, with 10 bases between the two germline ends. The germline gives CDR1 SNHLY, CDR2 FYNNEI. The CDR3 sequence is 13 residues long. CDR3 DNA: TGTGCCAGCACGCCCCGGGGCCAAGAGACCCAGTACTTC. Translated: CASTPRGQETQYF.

The chain combines TRBV7-9 with TRBJ1-1; unclear D gene. Germline CDR1 is SEHNR and CDR2 is FQNEAQ (reference sequence). The CDR3 contains 13 residues. V dropped 2 bases and J dropped 4 bases, with 8 bases sitting between them. The CDR3 coding sequence is TGTGCCAGCAGCTTATCCAGATCCACTGAAGCTTTCTTT. Its translation is CASSLSRSTEAFF.

J is TRBJ1-1 and V is TRBV18; D is ambiguous. CDR3 size: 14 residues. Germline lookup yields CDR1 KGHSH and CDR2 LQKENI. V lost 3 bases to trimming and J lost 1 base, with 9 bases between them. CDR3 coding DNA: TGTGCCAGCTCACCTTTTGGATCGAACACTGAAGCTTTCTTT. Residues: CASSPFGSNTEAFF. The full variable domain, rest sourced from reference TRBV18 and TRBJ1-1, is NAGVMQNPRHLVRRRGQEARLRCSPMKGHSHVYWYRQLPEEGLKFMVYLQKENIIDESGMPKERFSAEFPKEGPSILRIQQVVRGDSAAYFCASSPFGSNTEAFFGQGTRLTVV.

This chain connects TRBV2 to TRBJ2-1; 8 nucleotides agree with TRBD2. With V trimmed by 6 bases and J by 2 bases, 15 bases remained unmatched. This CDR3 spans 18 amino acids. The V gene's germline CDR1 is SNHLY and CDR2 FYNNEI. CDR3 protein: CASRRLGNSGKTYNEQFF. CDR3 coding DNA: TGTGCCAGCAGACGCTTGGGAAATAGCGGGAAAACCTACAATGAGCAGTTCTTC.

V gene TRBV14 combines with J gene TRBJ2-7, with D possibly TRBD1 on 6 matching bases. The CDR3 totals 12 residues. The ends were cut back, 0 bases at V and 8 bases at J, with 8 bases in the middle. Per the germline V gene, CDR1 is SGHDN and CDR2 is FVKESK. CDR3 in DNA: TGTGCCAGCAGCCAAGAGGGGGCCCAGCAGTACTTC. Residues: CASSQEGAQQYF.